The 13 T cell receptor beta chains below all came from one sample that was sequenced in a study of metastatic and nonmetastatic thyroid tumors. TCRdb re-called clones from the PCR reads using MiXCR. Found here are roughly 40,000 clones, 16% of them singletons; the top ten hold roughly 20%. Prior to thyroid surgery, none of the patients had received any treatment. Sequenced sample: blood. These receptors originate from a female donor with papillary thyroid cancer or a benign thyroid nodule (not recorded which). Some clones in this sample may be carry-over from other donors' samples.

About this clone itself: Given the absence of the conserved phenylalanine or tryptophan at the CDR3 end, a read error is likely. CDR3 loop: CALSDPTFNSPLHV. The DNA of the CDR3 is TGTGCCCTCAGTGACCCGACGTTCAATTCACCCCTCCACGTT. The chain links TRBV10-3 to TRBJ1-6; D call uncertain. Germline assignment: CDR1 ENHRY and CDR2 SYGVKD. This CDR3 region has 14 residues.

About this clone itself: The sample contains more than one DNA sequence encoding this CDR3. V is TRBV20-1 and J is TRBJ2-7; 10 bases map to TRBD1. CDR1 and CDR2 (germline): DFQATT, SNEGSKA (reference sequence). Unmatched junction bases numbered 11, after V lost 0 bases and J lost 3 bases. The CDR3 extends over 17 amino acids. DNA for the CDR3: TGCAGTGCTAGAGACTTTTTTCCCGGGACAGGGGTCTACGAGCAGTACTTC. Its translation is CSARDFFPGTGVYEQYF.

This clone was counted ten times or more. CDR3 in amino acids: CASSPGGNTEAFF. The CDR3 region has the DNA TGTGCCAGCAGTCCGGGAGGGAACACTGAAGCTTTCTTT. V and J are TRBV28 and TRBJ1-1; D is undetermined. CDR1 is MDHEN and CDR2 is SYDVKM in the germline V gene. The CDR3 is 13 residues long. Deletions cut 5 bases from V and 1 base from J, with 8 bases between.

Many counts were recorded for this clone. The chain combines TRBV6-1 with TRBJ1-5, with D hard to call. V gave up 2 bases and J gave up 0 bases, with 11 bases separating them. CDR1 is MNHNS, CDR2 SASEGT, per germline. This CDR3 contains 16 residues. The DNA of the CDR3 is TGTGCCAGCAGTGAAACCACGGGCCTTAGCAATCAGCCCCAGCATTTT. Amino acid sequence: CASSETTGLSNQPQHF.

This clone came up once. Germline is not matched at one junction end, which may reflect a read error. The V gene is TRBV9, the J gene TRBJ2-2; 9 bases line up with TRBD1. This CDR3 has 16 amino acids. Germline CDR1 reads SGDLS; CDR2 reads YYNGEE. CDR3 in amino acids: CASSPRTGVITGDLLF. The CDR3 coding sequence is TGTGCCAGCAGCCCAAGGACAGGGGTTATAACCGGGGATCTGCTTTTT.

Many counts were recorded for this clone. CDR3 DNA sequence: TGCAGTGCGAGACAGGGAGGCTATGGCTACACCTTC. Translation: CSARQGGYGYTF. The V gene is TRBV20-1, the J gene TRBJ1-2; 7 bases are shared with TRBD1. V lost 6 bases and J lost 4; bases outside the gene matches: 5. Germline-derived CDR1 and CDR2 are DFQATT and SNEGSKA (reference sequence). The CDR3 loop spans 12 amino acids.

The chain combines TRBV5-1 with TRBJ1-1, with a possible D match to TRBD1 (5 bases). The CDR3 covers 13 residues. V was pared by 6 bases and J by 5 bases, with 14 bases between. The germline V gene encodes CDR1 SGHRS and CDR2 YFSETQ. The CDR3 sequence is CASNGTPLTEAFF. The CDR3 nucleotides are TGCGCCAGCAATGGGACCCCACTGACTGAAGCTTTCTTT.

This clone was seen repeatedly, ten times or more. CDR3 region: CASSEAGDEQFF. CDR3 nucleotide sequence: TGTGCCAGCAGTGAAGCGGGGGATGAGCAGTTCTTC. This chain uses TRBV2 with TRBJ2-1; D is tentatively TRBD1 or TRBD2 (5 bases each). Per germline, CDR1 SNHLY and CDR2 FYNNEI. The CDR3 is 12 amino acids. Trimming shortened V by 0 bases and J by 8 bases, and 5 bases separated the two germline ends.

The table lists this clone with a few counts. The V call is TRBV24-1, the J call TRBJ1-2, with 9 positions matching TRBD1. The trim removed 4 bases at V and 4 bases at J, leaving 9 bases unmatched. Germline CDR1 KGHDR, CDR2 SFDVKD. This CDR3 contains 16 residues. CDR3 region: CATSDPDTGGGYGYTF. The CDR3 DNA is TGTGCCACCAGTGACCCAGATACAGGGGGCGGCTATGGCTACACCTTC.

The chain couples TRBV27 to TRBJ2-7; D remains unclear. Trimming removed 7 bases from V and 7 bases from J, with 23 bases in between. The CDR3 is made up of 15 amino acids. Germline V gene lookup returns CDR1 MNHEY and CDR2 SMNVEV (reference sequence). This CDR3 is CASIPLLDQPWEQYF. In nucleotides, the CDR3 is TGTGCCAGCATTCCTCTCCTCGACCAACCCTGGGAGCAGTACTTC.

The table lists this clone with many counts. This chain connects TRBV7-9 to TRBJ1-6; D remains ambiguous. The CDR3 runs 13 residues. Looked up from germline, CDR1 is SEHNR and CDR2 is FQNEAQ (reference sequence). V was trimmed by 1 base and J by 7 bases, leaving 5 bases between them. The CDR3 here is CASSLVGNSPLHF. DNA of the CDR3: TGTGCCAGCAGCTTAGTTGGGAATTCACCCCTCCACTTT.

This clone was counted a few times. At one end the junction does not follow the germline gene, possibly because of a read error. The genes are TRBV6-9 and TRBJ2-5, with D perhaps TRBD1 (6 bases). The germline CDR1 and CDR2 sequences are MNHGY and SVAAGI. The CDR3 covers 15 residues. The CDR3 loop reads CASSQRQVVKETQYF. CDR3 DNA: TGCGCCAGCAGTCAACGACAGGTGGTAAAAGAGACCCAGTACTTC.

V gene TRBV27 combines with J gene TRBJ2-7, with TRBD1 matching over 7 bases. V gave up 5 bases and J gave up 0 bases; unmatched junction bases: 10. The CDR3 length is 16 residues. Germline V gives CDR1 MNHEY, CDR2 SMNVEV (reference sequence). CDR3 amino acids: CASSQGVHDISYEQYF. In DNA, the CDR3 is TGTGCCAGCAGTCAGGGGGTACATGATATCTCCTACGAGCAGTACTTC.